This T cell receptor (beta chain) appears in the sequencing data of a study of blood T cell repertoires in COVID-19. Study in general: Specimens from acute and convalescent COVID-19 originated in the United States, Italy and Spain. The analysed material was cDNA or gDNA that came from T cells, B-cell-depleted T cells, or PBMCs.

Profiled with immunoSEQ multiplex PCR; TCRdb holds only in-frame clones, not every one. The table shows a few hundred thousand clones, with roughly 85% occurring only once. This CDR3 has 15 residues. The V gene lost 2 bases and the J gene lost 0 bases, with 11 bases spanning the gap. Germline-derived CDR1 and CDR2 are GTSNPN and SVGIG (reference sequence). The clonotype was recovered from a human donor in a cohort sampled during active COVID-19. The sequenced material came from peripheral blood. The J gene is TRBJ1-5, the V gene TRBV30; D is possibly TRBD1 (6 bases). This CDR3 reads CAWSPGGRSNQPQHF. The DNA for the CDR3 is TGTGCCTGGAGTCCCGGGGGGCGTAGCAATCAGCCCCAGCATTTT.